This TCR beta chain was documented in a study of blood T cell repertoires in COVID-19 (TCRdb year 2020). About the investigation overall: Collaborator samples came from the United States, Italy and Spain and covered acute and convalescent phases of COVID-19. The prospective study material was composed of cDNA or gDNA derived from T cells, B-cell-depleted T cells, or PBMCs. Where available, HLA class I and class II types were taken from metadata supplied by the sample provider and were not determined by assay-based typing. The samples were drawn from two sources: the first 160 participants of the ongoing ImmuneRACE study, and fewer than 1,500 subjects contributed by 6 global collaborators. The repertoires were made available in a free public database intended to serve as a resource for research on the immune response to SARS-CoV-2. The dataset comprised deeply sampled blood TCRbeta repertoires from subjects exposed to, actively infected with, or recovered from COVID-19. The sample metadata nearly always contained a de-identified subject ID, COVID-19 status, age in years and sex. The research as a whole found: The amount of clinical and demographic metadata varied by source and participant and was provided uncurated.

Participants in the prospective study were aged about 18 to 95 years, lived in 20 to 30 United States geographic areas, and enrolled through a virtual design. In the prospective study, cohorts were assigned on the basis of participant-reported clinical history obtained from a screening survey and a study questionnaire. ImmuneRACE Cohort 3 recovered participants were defined by two consecutive negative NP/OP PCR tests, healthcare professional clearance, or symptom resolution. In the prospective study, mobile phlebotomists collected whole blood, serum and a nasopharyngeal or oropharyngeal swab from each participant. Over a roughly two-month period, participants in the prospective study had the option of providing additional blood draws and questionnaires. Prospective study blood samples were shipped either frozen or at room temperature before DNA extraction. Cut back by 1 base and 1 base, the V and J ends lie 9 bases apart. The CDR3 sequence holds 15 residues, the cysteine and phenylalanine included. Only CDR3 DNA remains: 45 bases, in frame from the first base. As encoded in the germline V gene, CDR1 is SGHVS while CDR2 is FQNEAQ.

The immunoSEQ Assay, a bias-controlled multiplex PCR, was used to amplify TCRbeta CDR3 regions from genomic DNA. The authors' analysis ran thus. The number of nucleated cells in each sample was estimated from the amplification of reference gene primers within the assay. To quantify the absolute abundance of each unique TCRbeta CDR3 rearrangement, sequence reads were collapsed and filtered. For each sample, productive Simpson clonality was calculated by taking the square root of Simpson's diversity index across productive rearrangements. TCRdb retrieved this table from immuneACCESS and kept in-frame rearrangements only. Not all clones are present; in checked studies, unresolved V genes account for under half, and no reason is known for the remainder. The V and J calls and clone size come from that table; D and trimming were worked out from the DNA. Counted in this sample were some 150,000 clones; 84% of them appeared once. The leading ten clones occupy 12% to 15% of the sample.

In the case of this clone: Which antigen it targets is not known. Base qualities were left out, and no much larger clone turns up one base away.

This chain is built from TRBV7-8 and TRBJ2-3, and TRBD2 may be the D gene, going by 6 matching bases. The TCR sequence derives from a man in his fifties or sixties who had recovered from COVID-19. Sequenced sample: PBMCs or T cells enriched from blood (not recorded which). The DNA is as follows: TGTGCCAGCAGCTTAGTGGACTACCGCACAGATACGCAGTATTTT. Its translation reads: CASSLVDYRTDTQYF.